This TCR beta chain was retrieved from a study of blood T cell repertoires in COVID-19. This table comes from immunoSEQ multiplex PCR, and its TCRdb copy is limited to in-frame clones, with some not included. The sample includes about 120,000 clones, approximately 90% of them seen just once. This CDR3 region has 15 residues. The ends were cut back, 2 bases at V and 0 bases at J, with 5 bases in the middle. Germline V gives CDR1 SNHLY, CDR2 FYNNEI. V and J are TRBV2 and TRBJ1-6; the D is unclear. The clonotype originates from a human donor with active COVID-19. The donor label of this sample is uncertain. The specimen was peripheral blood. In DNA, the CDR3 is TGTGCCAGCAGTGAACTATACTCCTATAATTCACCCCTCCACTTT. The encoded protein is CASSELYSYNSPLHF.